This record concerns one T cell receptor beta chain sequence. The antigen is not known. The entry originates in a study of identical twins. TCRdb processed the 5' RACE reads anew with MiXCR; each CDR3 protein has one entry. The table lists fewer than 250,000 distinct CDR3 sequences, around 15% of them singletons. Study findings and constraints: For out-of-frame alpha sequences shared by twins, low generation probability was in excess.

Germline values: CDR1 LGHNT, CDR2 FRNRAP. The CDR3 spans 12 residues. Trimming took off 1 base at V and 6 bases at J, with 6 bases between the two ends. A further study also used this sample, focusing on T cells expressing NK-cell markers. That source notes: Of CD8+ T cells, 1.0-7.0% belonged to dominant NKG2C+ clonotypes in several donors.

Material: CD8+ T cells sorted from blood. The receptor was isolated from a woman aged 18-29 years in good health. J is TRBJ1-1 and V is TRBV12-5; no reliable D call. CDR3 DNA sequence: TGTGCTAGTGGTTTGGGGCAGTCTGAAGCTTTCTTT. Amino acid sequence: CASGLGQSEAFF.